This TCR beta chain was recovered during a study of blood T cells in healthy people across ages. Donors ranged from about 6 to 90 years old and were healthy Caucasians in Russia. The CDR3 totals 19 residues. Primed by a sample-barcoded 5' primer and a J-beta primer mix, a second PCR proceeded for about 6 to 12 cycles. One entry per CDR3 protein results from TCRdb running MiXCR on the 5' RACE reads. The sample records approximately 1,100,000 distinct CDR3 sequences, around 45% being singletons. This clonotype was picked up one time. The clonotype originates from a woman aged 55-70 years in good health. Sequences were obtained from blood. V gene TRBV21-1 combines with J gene TRBJ2-7; TRBD2 reflects the table's D call only, with no check against the DNA. TRBV21-1 is designated a pseudogene. CDR3 in amino acids: CTSSKDGSGRAFPSYEQYF. The CDR3, as DNA: TGTACCAGCAGCAAAGACGGGAGCGGGAGGGCGTTTCCCTCCTACGAGCAGTACTTC.